This T cell receptor beta chain was sequenced in a study of memory CD4+ T cells and cytomegalovirus serostatus. V lost 5 bases to trimming and J lost 0 bases; unmatched junction nucleotides: 1. This CDR3 comprises 13 residues. Looked up from germline, CDR1 is ENHRY and CDR2 is SYGVKD. TCRdb keeps only in-frame clones here, not all; method: immunoSEQ multiplex PCR. Altogether about 48,000 clones are present, 78% being singletons, with the ten largest covering 0.78%. The sort gate was single viable CD3+CD4+CD8-CD45RO+ cells for memory CD4+ T cells. Serum IgG to CMV pp150, pp28, p38 and p52 defined serostatus.

The source material was memory CD4+ T cells from blood. This rearrangement joins TRBV10-3 to TRBJ2-7; TRBD2 agrees at 7 bases. The receptor's source is an adult in good health and CMV-seronegative. The CDR3 loop is CAISLAVSYEQYF. CDR3 DNA sequence: TGTGCCATCAGTCTAGCGGTCTCCTACGAGCAGTACTTC.